The rows below give T cell receptor beta chains drawn from one sample of a study of blood T cells in healthy people across ages. TCRdb analysed the 5' RACE reads with MiXCR anew, one entry per CDR3 protein. Of 500,000 to 650,000 distinct CDR3 sequences in the sample, about a quarter are singletons; the top ten hold over 3.5%. This same sample was also part of a study on T cells of mothers and their children.

Sequencing used blood. These receptors all stem from a boy under 10 years old in good health. CDR3s include the opening cysteine and the closing phenylalanine or tryptophan. Each record gives: V gene, J gene, CDR3 protein.

TRBV6-4	TRBJ2-3	CASSHQGASTDTQYF
TRBV5-1	TRBJ2-5	CASSLSGAEGETQYF
TRBV29-1	TRBJ2-1	CSAPGTDYNEQFF
TRBV19	TRBJ2-7	CASSSSIPSESSYEQYF
TRBV29-1	TRBJ2-7	CSVAGTARTEQYF
TRBV4-3	NA	CASSQGLAGDETQYF
TRBV20-1	TRBJ1-2	CSAGNPDMGDYGYTF
TRBV4-1	TRBJ2-5	CASSQATGKTQYF
TRBV7-2	TRBJ2-4	CASSPDRGVAKNIQYF
TRBV5-1	TRBJ2-3	CASSLDSRSATQYF
TRBV28	TRBJ2-1	CASTISGFNEQFF
TRBV27	TRBJ2-1	CASSTGSPGYNEQFF
TRBV12-3/TRBV12-4	TRBJ2-5	CASSLRPAGPQYF
TRBV4-2	TRBJ1-1	CASSQGSEAFF
TRBV7-8	TRBJ2-5	CASSPPEGWEETQYF
TRBV30	TRBJ2-5	CAWSASGTSGGDIRETQYF
TRBV10-3	TRBJ2-7	CAIRKGSSYEQYF
TRBV9	TRBJ2-7	CASSEGSVSEQYF
TRBV9	TRBJ1-2	CASSVGPGTARGYTF
TRBV27	TRBJ2-1	CASSFRSGISLTSNEQFF
TRBV28	TRBJ2-7	CASSDGGQSYEQYF
TRBV15	TRBJ1-1	CATSRGGTPEAFF
TRBV12-3/TRBV12-4	TRBJ1-2	CASSSSQAINYGYTF
TRBV5-1	TRBJ1-2	CATRGTNYGYTF
TRBV6-4	TRBJ2-6	CASSVGVRAGANVLTF
TRBV7-2	TRBJ2-7	CASSPVFVVSYEQYF
TRBV5-1	TRBJ2-5	CASSLEGGYETQYF
TRBV12-3/TRBV12-4	TRBJ2-4	CASRMGKNIQYF
TRBV12-3/TRBV12-4	TRBJ2-3	CASSPEGVKSDMQYF
TRBV6-4	TRBJ2-3	CASSPLAGGPDTQYF
TRBV24-1	TRBJ2-1	CATSDSGLAGRSYNEQFF
TRBV9	TRBJ2-3	CASSVGGAGTDTQYF
TRBV3-1	TRBJ1-2	CASSQDRRGGYTF